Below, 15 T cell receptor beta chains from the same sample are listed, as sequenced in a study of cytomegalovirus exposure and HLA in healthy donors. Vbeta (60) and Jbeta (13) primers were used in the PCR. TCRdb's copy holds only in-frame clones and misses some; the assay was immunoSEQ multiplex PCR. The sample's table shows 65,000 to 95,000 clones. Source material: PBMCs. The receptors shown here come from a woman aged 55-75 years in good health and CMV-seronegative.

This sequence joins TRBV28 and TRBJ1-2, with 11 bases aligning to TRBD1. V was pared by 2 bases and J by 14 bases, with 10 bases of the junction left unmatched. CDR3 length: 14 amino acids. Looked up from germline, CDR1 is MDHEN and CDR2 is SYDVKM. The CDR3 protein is CASSLTPPGQGGTF. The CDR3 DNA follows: TGTGCCAGCAGTTTAACCCCACCGGGACAGGGGGGTACCTTC.

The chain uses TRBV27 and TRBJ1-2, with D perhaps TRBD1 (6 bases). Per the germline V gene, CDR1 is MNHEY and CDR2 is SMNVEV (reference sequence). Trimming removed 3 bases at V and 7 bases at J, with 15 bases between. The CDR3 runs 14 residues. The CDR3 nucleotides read TGTGCCAGCAGTTTCCGGGACATTCGTAGTGGCTACACCTTC. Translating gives CASSFRDIRSGYTF.

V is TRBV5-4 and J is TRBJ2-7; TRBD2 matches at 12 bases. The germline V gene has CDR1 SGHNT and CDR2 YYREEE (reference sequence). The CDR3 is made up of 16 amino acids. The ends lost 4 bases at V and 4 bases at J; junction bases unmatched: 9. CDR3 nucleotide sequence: TGTGCCAGCAGCGAAGGACTAGCGGGAACTATATACGAGCAGTACTTC. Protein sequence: CASSEGLAGTIYEQYF.

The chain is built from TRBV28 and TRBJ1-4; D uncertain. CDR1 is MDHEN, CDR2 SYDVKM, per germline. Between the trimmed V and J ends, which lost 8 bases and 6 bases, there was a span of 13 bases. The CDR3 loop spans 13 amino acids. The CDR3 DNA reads TGTGCCAGCCGACGAGGGTATCATGAAAAACTGTTTTTT. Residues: CASRRGYHEKLFF.

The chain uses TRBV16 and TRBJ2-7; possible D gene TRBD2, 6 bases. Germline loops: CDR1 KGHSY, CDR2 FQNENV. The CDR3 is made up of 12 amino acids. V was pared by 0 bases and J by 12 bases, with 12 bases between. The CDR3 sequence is CASSQSRREWYF. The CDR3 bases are TGTGCCAGCAGCCAATCTAGGAGGGAATGGTACTTC.

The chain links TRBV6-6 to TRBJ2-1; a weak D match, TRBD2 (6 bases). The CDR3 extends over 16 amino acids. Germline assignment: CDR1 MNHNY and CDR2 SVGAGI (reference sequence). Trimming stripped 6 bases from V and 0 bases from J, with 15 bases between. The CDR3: CASSPRLGSSYNEQFF. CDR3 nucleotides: TGTGCCAGCAGCCCCCGACTAGGCAGCTCCTACAATGAGCAGTTCTTC.

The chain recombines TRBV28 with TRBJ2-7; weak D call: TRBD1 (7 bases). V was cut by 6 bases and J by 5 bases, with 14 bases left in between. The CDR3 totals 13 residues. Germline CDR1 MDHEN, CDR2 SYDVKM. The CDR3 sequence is CASSLTGRNEQYF. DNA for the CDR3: TGTGCCAGCAGCTTGACAGGGAGGAACGAGCAGTACTTC.

The CDR3: CASSSRGRLGNTGELFF. The CDR3 DNA is TGTGCCAGCAGCTCTAGGGGTCGGCTGGGGAACACCGGGGAGCTGTTTTTT. The V gene is TRBV7-2, the J gene TRBJ2-2; a possible D gene is TRBD1 (5 bases). With 4 bases removed from V and 1 base from J, the gap between germline ends came to 16 bases. CDR1 SGHTA and CDR2 FQGNSA come from the germline V gene. The CDR3 is made up of 17 amino acids. Full variable domain (remainder filled in from reference TRBV7-2 and TRBJ2-2): GAGVSQSPSNKVTEKGKDVELRCDPISGHTALYWYRQSLGQGLEFLIYFQGNSAPDKSGLPSDRFSAERTGGSVSTLTIQRTQQEDSAVYLCASSSRGRLGNTGELFFGEGSRLTVL.

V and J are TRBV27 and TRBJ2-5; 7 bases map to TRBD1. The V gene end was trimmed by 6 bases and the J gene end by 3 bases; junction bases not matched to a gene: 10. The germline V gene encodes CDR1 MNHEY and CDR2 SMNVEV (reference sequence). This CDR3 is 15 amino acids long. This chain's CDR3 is CASSRSGTAKETQYF. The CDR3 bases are TGTGCCAGCAGCCGGTCCGGGACAGCCAAAGAGACCCAGTACTTC.

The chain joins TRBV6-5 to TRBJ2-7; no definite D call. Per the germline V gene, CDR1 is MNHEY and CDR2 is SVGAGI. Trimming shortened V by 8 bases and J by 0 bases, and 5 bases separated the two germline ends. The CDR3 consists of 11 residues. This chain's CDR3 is CASGGSYEQYF. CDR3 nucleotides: TGTGCCAGCGGCGGCTCCTACGAGCAGTACTTC.

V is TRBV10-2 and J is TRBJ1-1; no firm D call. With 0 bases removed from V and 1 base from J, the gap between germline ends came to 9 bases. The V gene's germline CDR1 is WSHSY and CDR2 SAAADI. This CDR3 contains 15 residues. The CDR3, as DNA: TGCGCCAGCAGTGAGTCCCTGGCCCGGAACACTGAAGCTTTCTTT. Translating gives CASSESLARNTEAFF.

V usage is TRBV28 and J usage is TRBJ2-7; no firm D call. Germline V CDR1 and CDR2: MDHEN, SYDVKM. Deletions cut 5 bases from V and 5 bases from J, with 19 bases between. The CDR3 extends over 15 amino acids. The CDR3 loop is CASSPPALMKNEQYF. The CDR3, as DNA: TGTGCCAGCAGTCCCCCGGCACTAATGAAGAACGAGCAGTACTTC.

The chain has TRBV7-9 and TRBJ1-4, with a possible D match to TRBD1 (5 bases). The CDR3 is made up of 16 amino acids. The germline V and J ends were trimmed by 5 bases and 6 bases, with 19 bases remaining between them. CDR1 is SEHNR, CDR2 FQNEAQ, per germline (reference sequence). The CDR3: CASSPIRRQIHEKLFF. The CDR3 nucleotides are TGTGCCAGCAGCCCGATTAGACGACAGATCCATGAAAAACTGTTTTTT.

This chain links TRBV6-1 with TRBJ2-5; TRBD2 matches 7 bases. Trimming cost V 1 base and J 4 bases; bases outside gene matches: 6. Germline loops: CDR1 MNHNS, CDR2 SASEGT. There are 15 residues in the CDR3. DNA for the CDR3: TGTGCCAGCAGTGAAGGCCTAGCGGTCTCAGAGACCCAGTACTTC. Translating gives CASSEGLAVSETQYF.

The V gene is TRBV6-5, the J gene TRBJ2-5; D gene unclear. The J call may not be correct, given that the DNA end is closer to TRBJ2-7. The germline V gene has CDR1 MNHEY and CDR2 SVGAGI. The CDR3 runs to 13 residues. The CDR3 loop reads CASSPIVASEQYF. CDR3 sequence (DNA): TGTGCCAGCAGCCCCATAGTAGCTTCCGAGCAGTACTTC.